This TCR beta chain emerged from a study of T cell responses to AZD1222 COVID-19 vaccine. Profiled with immunoSEQ multiplex PCR; TCRdb holds only in-frame clones, not every one. The sample contains just over 70,000 clones, about 85% of which appear only once. Trimming pared 4 bases from V and 4 bases from J, leaving 7 bases between. The CDR3 runs to 12 residues. In germline, CDR1 is MDHEN, CDR2 SYDVKM. This specimen was peripheral blood, taken on day 0 of AZD1222 vaccination. This receptor was identified in an adult in good health. The chain uses TRBV28 and TRBJ1-2; D gene unclear. The CDR3 DNA reads as TGTGCCAGCAGTTCCCAACTCTATGGCTACACCTTC. Its translation: CASSSQLYGYTF.